This T cell receptor (beta chain) was identified during a study of tumor-infiltrating lymphocytes in localized non-small cell lung cancer. The data were produced by immunoSEQ multiplex PCR, yet TCRdb's version contains in-frame clones alone and is incomplete. The sample has about 12,000 clones, about four fifths seen once; the top ten hold 6% to 9%. Trimming stripped 2 bases from V and 2 bases from J, with 13 bases between. Looked up from germline, CDR1 is SEHNR and CDR2 is FQNEAQ (reference sequence). The CDR3 sequence is 16 residues long. This TCR derives from a human donor with non-small cell lung cancer. This chain joins TRBV7-9 and TRBJ2-1, with D possibly matching TRBD2 (6 bases). The sample taken for sequencing was lung tumor tissue. The CDR3 DNA reads TGTGCCAGCAGCTTAAGGCTAGCGACAACCTACAATGAGCAGTTCTTC. This codes for CASSLRLATTYNEQFF.